The present T cell receptor beta chain was sequenced within a study of blood T cell repertoires in COVID-19. CDR3 size: 14 residues. Germline CDR1 reads SEHNR; CDR2 reads FQNEAQ (reference sequence). V was trimmed by 3 bases and J by 2 bases, leaving 8 bases between them. This clone was counted a few times. Per the original data handling: Reference gene primer amplification gave estimated nucleated cell counts. Assay: immunoSEQ multiplex PCR; the TCRdb copy retains only in-frame clones and omits some. The V and J calls and clone size are taken from that table; D and trimming were inferred from the DNA. Of 27,000 or so clones in the sample, about 88% were seen once.

This receptor was taken from a woman in her 50s with active COVID-19. J is TRBJ1-3 and V is TRBV7-9; maybe TRBD1 (5 bases). Sequencing used peripheral blood. CDR3 in DNA: TGTGCCAGCAGCTTCGACAGAACTGGAAACACCATATATTTT. Its translation is CASSFDRTGNTIYF.